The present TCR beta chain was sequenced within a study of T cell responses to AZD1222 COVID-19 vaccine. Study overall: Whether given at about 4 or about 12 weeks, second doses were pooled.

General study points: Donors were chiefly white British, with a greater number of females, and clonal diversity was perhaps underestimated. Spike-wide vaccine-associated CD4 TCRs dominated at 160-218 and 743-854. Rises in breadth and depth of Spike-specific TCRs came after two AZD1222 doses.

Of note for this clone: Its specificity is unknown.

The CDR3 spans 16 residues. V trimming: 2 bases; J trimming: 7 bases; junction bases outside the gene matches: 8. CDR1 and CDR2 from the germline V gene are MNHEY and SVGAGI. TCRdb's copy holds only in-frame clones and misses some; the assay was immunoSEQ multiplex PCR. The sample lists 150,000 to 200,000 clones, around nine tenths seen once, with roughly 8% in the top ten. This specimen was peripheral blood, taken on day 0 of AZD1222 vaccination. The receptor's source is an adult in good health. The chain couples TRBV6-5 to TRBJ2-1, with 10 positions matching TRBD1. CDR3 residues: CASSYPLGQGGNEQFF. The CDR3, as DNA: TGTGCCAGCAGTTACCCACTCGGACAGGGGGGAAATGAGCAGTTCTTC.